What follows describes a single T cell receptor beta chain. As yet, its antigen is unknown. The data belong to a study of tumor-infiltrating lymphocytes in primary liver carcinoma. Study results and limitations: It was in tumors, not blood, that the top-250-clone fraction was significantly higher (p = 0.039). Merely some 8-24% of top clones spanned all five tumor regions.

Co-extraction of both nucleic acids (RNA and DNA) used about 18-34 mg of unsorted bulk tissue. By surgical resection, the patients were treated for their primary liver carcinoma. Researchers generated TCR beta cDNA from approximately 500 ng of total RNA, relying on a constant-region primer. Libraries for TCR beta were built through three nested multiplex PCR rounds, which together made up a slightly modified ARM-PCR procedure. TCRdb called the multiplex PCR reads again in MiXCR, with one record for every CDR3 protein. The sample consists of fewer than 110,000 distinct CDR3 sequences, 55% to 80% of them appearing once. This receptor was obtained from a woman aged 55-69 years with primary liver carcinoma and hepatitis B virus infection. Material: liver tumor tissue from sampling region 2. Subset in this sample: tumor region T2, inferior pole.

The CDR3 DNA reads as TGTTCCAACAGCTTAAAGAGGGGGGGACTAGCGATGCAGTACTTC. Translated: CSNSLKRGGLAMQYF. The rearrangement uses TRBV11-2 and TRBJ2-7; 10 bases fit TRBD2. In germline, CDR1 is SGHAT, CDR2 FQNNGV. The CDR3 sequence is 15 residues long.